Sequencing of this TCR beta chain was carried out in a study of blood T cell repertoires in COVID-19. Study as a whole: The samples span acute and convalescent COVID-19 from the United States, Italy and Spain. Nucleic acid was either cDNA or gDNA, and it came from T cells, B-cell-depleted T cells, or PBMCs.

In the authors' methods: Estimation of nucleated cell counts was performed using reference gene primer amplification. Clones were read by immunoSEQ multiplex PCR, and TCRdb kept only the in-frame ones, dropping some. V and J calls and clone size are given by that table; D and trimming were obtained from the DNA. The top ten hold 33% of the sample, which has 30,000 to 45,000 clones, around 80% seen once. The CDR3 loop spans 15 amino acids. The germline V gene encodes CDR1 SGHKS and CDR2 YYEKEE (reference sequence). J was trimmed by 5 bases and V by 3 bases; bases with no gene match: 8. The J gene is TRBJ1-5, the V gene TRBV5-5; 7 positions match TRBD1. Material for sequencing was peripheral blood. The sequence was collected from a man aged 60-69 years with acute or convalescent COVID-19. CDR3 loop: CASSSRQGGYQPQHF. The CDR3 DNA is TGTGCCAGCAGCTCTCGACAGGGTGGCTATCAGCCCCAGCATTTT.